This entry lists 9 T cell receptor beta chains sequenced from one sample in a study of cytotoxic CD8 clonotypes in ibrutinib-treated CLL. Clones were read by immunoSEQ multiplex PCR, and TCRdb kept only the in-frame ones, dropping some. The sample carries some 350,000 clones, about 64% recorded once. The input for sequencing was PBMCs, taken after 36 months of ibrutinib treatment. The source is a human donor with chronic lymphocytic leukemia.

On this clone itself: Other DNA sequences from this sample encode an identical CDR3 as well. This chain connects TRBV19 to TRBJ1-5; D call uncertain. The CDR3 sequence is 13 residues long. CDR1 is LNHDA and CDR2 is SQIVND in the germline V gene (reference sequence). Trimming stripped 3 bases from V and 7 bases from J, with 10 bases between. The CDR3 loop is CASSIGLRQPQHF. In DNA form, the CDR3 reads TGTGCCAGTAGTATCGGGTTGAGGCAGCCCCAGCATTTT.

This clone was counted a few times. This rearrangement joins TRBV14 to TRBJ2-2, with D unresolved. In germline, CDR1 is SGHDN, CDR2 FVKESK. Trimming removed 1 base at V and 7 bases at J, with 7 bases between. This CDR3 has 13 residues. CDR3 sequence reads: CASSQVFGGELFF. In DNA, the CDR3 is TGTGCCAGCAGCCAAGTGTTCGGCGGGGAGCTGTTTTTT.

In its sample, this clone was seen a few times. The CDR3 nucleotides read TGTGCCAGCAGTTGGGGGTTTGGGCTAGCCTACGAGCAGTACTTC. It translates to CASSWGFGLAYEQYF. J is TRBJ2-7 and V is TRBV27; D is possibly TRBD1 or TRBD2 (5 bases each). Germline values: CDR1 MNHEY, CDR2 SMNVEV (reference sequence). The V gene lost 4 bases and the J gene lost 2 bases, with 15 bases spanning the gap. The CDR3 totals 15 residues.

This sequence joins TRBV28 and TRBJ2-5, with 7 bases fitting TRBD2. V shed 7 bases, J shed 4 bases, and the junction held 12 bases outside the gene matches. CDR1 is MDHEN and CDR2 is SYDVKM in the germline V gene. CDR3 length equals 15 residues. The CDR3 nucleotides read TGTGCCAGCACGCACTGGGAGGGGCTAGGAGAGACCCAGTACTTC. Translation: CASTHWEGLGETQYF.

This clone turned up a few times. This chain links TRBV18 with TRBJ2-7; 13 nucleotides agree with TRBD2. The CDR3 is made up of 14 amino acids. V shed 5 bases and J 5 bases; nucleotides not matched to a gene: 3. Germline lookup yields CDR1 KGHSH and CDR2 LQKENI. In nucleotides, the CDR3 is TGTGCCAGCTCATGGACTAGCGGGGGCGACGAGCAGTACTTC. Translation: CASSWTSGGDEQYF.

The V gene is TRBV6-5, the J gene TRBJ2-1; 10 bases match TRBD2. CDR1 and CDR2 from the germline V gene are MNHEY and SVGAGI. V shed 0 bases and J 6 bases; nucleotides not matched to a gene: 5. The CDR3 is 16 residues long. Written as DNA, the CDR3 is TGTGCCAGCAGTTACTCGGAAGCGGGGGGGCTCAATGAGCAGTTCTTC. Translated, it gives CASSYSEAGGLNEQFF.

V usage is TRBV13 and J usage is TRBJ1-2, with 7 positions matching TRBD1. V was pared by 3 bases and J by 3 bases, with 7 bases of the junction left unmatched. Germline CDR1 is PRHDT and CDR2 is FYEKMQ (reference sequence). This CDR3 contains 15 residues. The CDR3: CASSLGTARHYGYTF. The CDR3 region has the DNA TGTGCCAGCAGCTTGGGGACAGCAAGACACTATGGCTACACCTTC.

This clone has just one count. This sequence joins TRBV27 and TRBJ2-7; D possibly matches TRBD1 or TRBD2 (5 bases each). The CDR3 consists of 13 residues. Germline V gives CDR1 MNHEY, CDR2 SMNVEV (reference sequence). Trimming stripped 2 bases from V and 3 bases from J, with 8 bases between. This chain's CDR3 is CASSLGTVYEQYF. The CDR3 nucleotides read TGTGCCAGCAGTTTAGGGACGGTCTACGAGCAGTACTTC.

A few counts support this clone. The CDR3 loop is CASSPLTSGGSYEQYF. The CDR3 DNA is TGTGCCAGCAGCCCCCTGACTAGCGGGGGGTCCTACGAGCAGTACTTC. J is TRBJ2-7 and V is TRBV13; 13 nucleotides agree with TRBD2. This CDR3 region has 16 residues. CDR1 is PRHDT, CDR2 FYEKMQ, per germline (reference sequence). Losses at the gene ends were 5 bases for V and 1 base for J; bases not matched to a gene: 5. Full variable domain (rest looked up from reference TRBV13 and TRBJ2-7): AAGVIQSPRHLIKEKRETATLKCYPIPRHDTVYWYQQGPGQDPQFLISFYEKMQSDKGSIPDRFSAQQFSDYHSELNMSSLELGDSALYFCASSPLTSGGSYEQYFGPGTRLTVT.